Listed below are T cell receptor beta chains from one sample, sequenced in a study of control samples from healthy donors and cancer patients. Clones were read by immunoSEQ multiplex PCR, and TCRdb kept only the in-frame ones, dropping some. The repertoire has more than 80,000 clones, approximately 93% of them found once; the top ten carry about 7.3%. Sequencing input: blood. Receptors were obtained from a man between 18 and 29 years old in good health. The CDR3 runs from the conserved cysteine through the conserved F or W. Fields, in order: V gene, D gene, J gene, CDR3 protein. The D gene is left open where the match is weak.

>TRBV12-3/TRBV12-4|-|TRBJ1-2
CASGVSETMATTF
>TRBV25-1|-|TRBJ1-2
CASSEDSLYGYTF
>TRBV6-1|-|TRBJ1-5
CASSENDGSQPQHF
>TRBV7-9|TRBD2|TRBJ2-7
CASSLKRGGQYF
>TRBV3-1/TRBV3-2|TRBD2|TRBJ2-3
CASSRNRLAGGPLFTDTQYF
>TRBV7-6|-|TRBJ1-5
CASSLEGGFRSNQPQHF
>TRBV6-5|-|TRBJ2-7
CASSYMGGEQYF
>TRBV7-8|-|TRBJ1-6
CASSSQGKNGPLHF
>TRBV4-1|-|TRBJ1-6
CASSQGQGSPLHF
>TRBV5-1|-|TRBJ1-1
CASSLGSVNEAFF
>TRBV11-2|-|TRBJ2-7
CASSPRQDSYEQYF
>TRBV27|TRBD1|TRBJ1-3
CASSPTGIPGNTIYF
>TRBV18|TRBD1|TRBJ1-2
CASTAGTANYGYTF
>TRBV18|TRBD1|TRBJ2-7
CASSPPQGGFEYEQYF
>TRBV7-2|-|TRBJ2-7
CASSGGYTYEQYF
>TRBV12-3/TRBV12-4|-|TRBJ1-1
CASTTGSSTEAFF
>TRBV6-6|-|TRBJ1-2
CASSLTPSRDPTYYGYTF
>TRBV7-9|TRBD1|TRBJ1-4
CASGSRDRVTNEKLFF
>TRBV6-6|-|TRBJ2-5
CASSYLAREETQYF
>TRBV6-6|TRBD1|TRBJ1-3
CASSLQGTGNTIYF
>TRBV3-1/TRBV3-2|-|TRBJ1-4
CASSSGLRNEKLFF
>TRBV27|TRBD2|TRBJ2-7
CASSLEGTSGRYEQYF
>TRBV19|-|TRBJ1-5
CASSPAQTNQPQHF
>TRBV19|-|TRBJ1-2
CASADGYGYTF
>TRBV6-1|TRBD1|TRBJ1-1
CASSEGGGTEAFF
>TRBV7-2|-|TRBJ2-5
CASSLRLPQETQYF
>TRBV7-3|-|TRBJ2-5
CASSLGYNGGHETQYF
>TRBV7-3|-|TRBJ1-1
CASSKVKDTEAFF
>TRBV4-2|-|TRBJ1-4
CASSQAAGTNEKLFF
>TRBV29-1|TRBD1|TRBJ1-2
CSVWTGYSAGGYTF
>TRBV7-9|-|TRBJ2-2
CASSYRMDSVRLGELFF
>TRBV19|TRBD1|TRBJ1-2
CASRETGAPGYGYTF
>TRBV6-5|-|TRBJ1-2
CASSYLGGRKDGYTF
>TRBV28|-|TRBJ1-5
CASRRGGAGGQPQHF
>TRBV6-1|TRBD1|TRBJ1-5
CASSEAEGQGNQPQHF
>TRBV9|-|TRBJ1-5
CASSVGPGQPQHF
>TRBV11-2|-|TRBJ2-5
CASSLTTRLAGSGETQYF
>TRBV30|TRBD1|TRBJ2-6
CAWEQGAFSGANVLTF
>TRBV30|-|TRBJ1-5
CAWSVRRERQPQHF
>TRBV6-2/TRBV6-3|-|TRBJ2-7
CASSPFGQPGEQYF
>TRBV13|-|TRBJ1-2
CASSLDGEENYGYTF
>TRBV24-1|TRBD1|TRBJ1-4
CATRDSEEKLFF
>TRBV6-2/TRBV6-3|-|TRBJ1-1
CASSYSPGRVNTEAFF
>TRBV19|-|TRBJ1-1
CASSFRLLGAEAFF
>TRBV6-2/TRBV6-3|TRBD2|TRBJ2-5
CASSLVVAGGWISETQYF
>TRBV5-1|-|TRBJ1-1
CASSLVMNTEAFF
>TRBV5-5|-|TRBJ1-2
CASSLEGGPQMGGYTF
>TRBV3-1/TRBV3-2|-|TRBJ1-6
CASSQDPAGRYSPLHF
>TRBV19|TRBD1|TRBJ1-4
CASSLQGASEKLFF
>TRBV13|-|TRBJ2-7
CASSLEGSYEQYF